This TCR beta chain was observed in a study of T cell responses to AZD1222 COVID-19 vaccine. After removal of 3 bases from V and 4 bases from J, the junction contained 4 bases not matched to a gene. This CDR3 comprises 15 residues. Germline V CDR1 and CDR2: KGHDR, SFDVKD. The method was immunoSEQ multiplex PCR; TCRdb's version includes in-frame clones alone and lacks a portion of them. The table shows 130,000 to 150,000 clones, with around 90% occurring only once. With regard to this clone: Antigen specificity is unknown.

Study findings and constraints: Most donors were white British, females outnumbered males, and clonal diversity was possibly underestimated. Vaccine-associated CD4 TCRs ranged over spike, dominating at 160-218 and 743-854.

The source material was peripheral blood, sampled on day 0 of AZD1222 vaccination. The chain couples TRBV24-1 to TRBJ2-2; 7 positions match TRBD1. The TCR comes from an adult in good health. The CDR3 DNA is TGTGCCACCAGTGATAGGACAGGCACCACCGGGGAGCTGTTTTTT. It is translated as CATSDRTGTTGELFF.